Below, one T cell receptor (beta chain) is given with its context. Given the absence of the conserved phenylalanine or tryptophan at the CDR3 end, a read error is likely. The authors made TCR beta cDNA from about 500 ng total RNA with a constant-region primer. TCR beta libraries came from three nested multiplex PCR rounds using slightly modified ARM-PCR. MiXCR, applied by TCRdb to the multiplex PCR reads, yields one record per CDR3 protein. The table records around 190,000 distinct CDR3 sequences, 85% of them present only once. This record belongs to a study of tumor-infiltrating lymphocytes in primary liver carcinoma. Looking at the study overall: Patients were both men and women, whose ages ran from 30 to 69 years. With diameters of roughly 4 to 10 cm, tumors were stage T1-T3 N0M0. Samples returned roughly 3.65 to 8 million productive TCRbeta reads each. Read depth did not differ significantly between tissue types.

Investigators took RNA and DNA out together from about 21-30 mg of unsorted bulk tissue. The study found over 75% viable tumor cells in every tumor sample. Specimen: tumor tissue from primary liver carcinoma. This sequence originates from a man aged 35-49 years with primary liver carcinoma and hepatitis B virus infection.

This chain's CDR3 is CASTAEFNQSQHL. In nucleotides, the CDR3 is TGCGCCAGCACAGCAGAATTCAATCAGTCCCAGCATTTG. The chain has TRBV10-2 and TRBJ1-5; D unclear. The CDR3 covers 13 residues. The germline CDR1 and CDR2 sequences are WSHSY and SAAADI.